Detailed here is one T cell receptor (beta chain). The CDR3 consists of 14 residues. With 11 bases clipped from V and 0 bases from J, the junction kept 7 bases outside the gene matches. Germline-derived CDR1 and CDR2 are LNHNV and YYDKDF (reference sequence). A universal primer binding site was introduced by template switching. The final cDNA contained unique molecular identifiers. TCRdb re-analysed the 5' RACE reads in MiXCR, keeping a single row per CDR3 protein. This table has about 190,000 distinct CDR3 sequences, approximately 16% appearing once. This sample was included in a study of identical twins. The sample was also linked to a second study, of T cells expressing NK-cell markers. That publication notes: Each TCR beta repertoire originated in sorted T cells that were CD3+CD56+NKG2C+, CD3+CD56+NKG2C- or CD3+CD56-NKG2C+. One of the eight sequenced donors was seronegative, whereas the other seven were HCMV-seropositive. These clonotypes, the leaders elsewhere, also led the CD3+CD56-NKG2C+ fraction in several donors.

Input material: CD8+ T cells sorted from blood. The chain joins TRBV15 to TRBJ2-7; 10 bases are a match to TRBD2. This receptor was taken from a woman under 30 in good health. The CDR3 loop is CAGLAGEGSYEQYF. DNA for the CDR3: TGTGCCGGGCTAGCGGGAGAGGGCTCCTACGAGCAGTACTTC.